Each of the 26 T cell receptor beta chains below was sequenced from the same sample in a study of T cell responses to AZD1222 COVID-19 vaccine. Here immunoSEQ multiplex PCR was the method, and the copy in TCRdb shows in-frame clones only, minus some. The sample has roughly 100,000 clones; 84% are singletons. This specimen was peripheral blood, taken on day 0 of AZD1222 vaccination. The receptors come from an adult in good health.

CDR3 nucleotides: TGTGCCAGCAGTTTATCTGGGATCTTCCACGAGCAGTACTTC. This gives the protein CASSLSGIFHEQYF. The V gene is TRBV28, the J gene TRBJ2-7; D uncertain. There are 14 residues in the CDR3. The V end was cut by 1 base, the J end by 5 bases, with 12 bases between. Germline V gives CDR1 MDHEN, CDR2 SYDVKM.

The chain uses TRBV7-8 and TRBJ2-7; D remains unclear. The CDR3 covers 15 residues. The germline CDR1 and CDR2 sequences are SGHVS and FQNEAQ. Trimming shortened V by 6 bases and J by 0 bases, and 15 bases separated the two germline ends. CDR3 sequence (DNA): TGTGCCAGCAGAGAGCAGACCCTGAGCTCCTACGAGCAGTACTTC. Translated: CASREQTLSSYEQYF.

This chain uses TRBV18 with TRBJ1-6, with D possibly being TRBD1 (6 bases). The V gene lost 3 bases and the J gene lost 7 bases, with 13 bases spanning the gap. This CDR3 has 15 residues. CDR1 is KGHSH and CDR2 is LQKENI in the germline V gene. In DNA form, the CDR3 reads TGTGCCAGCTCACCGGCGGACAGCTTAAATTCACCCCTCCACTTT. It yields the protein CASSPADSLNSPLHF.

The V gene is TRBV4-2, the J gene TRBJ1-4; 10 bases align to TRBD1. The CDR3 length is 16 residues. Germline-derived CDR1 and CDR2 are LGHNA and YNFKEQ. J gave up 1 base and V 1 base, and 0 bases lay outside the gene matches. CDR3 protein: CASSQGDRGTNEKLFF. The CDR3 DNA sequence: TGTGCCAGCAGCCAAGGGGACAGGGGAACTAATGAAAAACTGTTTTTT.

The rearrangement uses TRBV3-1 (or the pseudogene TRBV3-2) and TRBJ2-1; D is perhaps TRBD1 or TRBD2 (5 bases each). Germline values: CDR1 LGHDT, CDR2 YNNKEL (reference sequence). With 2 bases removed from V and 9 bases from J, the gap between germline ends came to 17 bases. The CDR3 length is 15 residues. CDR3 DNA: TGTGCCAGCAGCCAACCTTACCGGGGCTGGGGTGAGCAGTTCTTC. It encodes CASSQPYRGWGEQFF.

The chain employs TRBV5-1 and TRBJ2-7; D is uncertain. The CDR3 has 13 amino acids. V gave up 4 bases and J gave up 3 bases, with 11 bases separating them. Germline values: CDR1 SGHRS, CDR2 YFSETQ. CDR3 coding DNA: TGCGCCAGCAGCCCCCATGGAATCTACGAGCAGTACGTC. Protein product: CASSPHGIYEQYV.

The gene calls are TRBV18 and TRBJ1-3; 7 bases align to TRBD1. Germline V CDR1 and CDR2: KGHSH, LQKENI. The CDR3 is made up of 13 amino acids. With 3 bases clipped from V and 4 bases from J, the junction kept 0 bases outside the gene matches. For the CDR3, the DNA is TGTGCCAGCTCACCGGGACAGGGAAACACCATATATTTT. It is translated as CASSPGQGNTIYF.

This chain links TRBV5-4 with TRBJ1-1; 8 bases match TRBD1. The germline V gene has CDR1 SGHNT and CDR2 YYREEE (reference sequence). The CDR3 totals 15 residues. J lost 3 bases, V lost 1 base, and 5 bases had no gene match. The CDR3 sequence: CASSLIQGAYTEAFF. CDR3 in DNA: TGTGCCAGCAGCTTGATTCAGGGGGCGTACACTGAAGCTTTCTTT.

The chain recombines TRBV10-3 with TRBJ1-1; D is unclear. Germline-derived CDR1 and CDR2 are ENHRY and SYGVKD. CDR3 length equals 13 residues. V gave up 6 bases and J gave up 0 bases, with 8 bases separating them. CDR3 DNA: TGTGCCATCAGGGGGTCAATGAACACTGAAGCTTTCTTT. It codes for CAIRGSMNTEAFF.

A word on this clone: The same CDR3 can be traced to other DNA sequences in this sample. V is TRBV3-1 (or the pseudogene TRBV3-2) and J is TRBJ1-3; 7 positions match TRBD1. The CDR3 totals 18 residues. Trimming at V came to 4 bases and at J to 0 bases, leaving 12 bases not matched to a gene. The germline CDR1 and CDR2 sequences are LGHDT and YNNKEL (reference sequence). The CDR3 DNA follows: TGTGCCAGCAGCCCGCTAGAGCCACAGGGGTTCTCTGGAAACACCATATATTTT. Its protein is CASSPLEPQGFSGNTIYF.

The chain carries TRBV4-3 and TRBJ1-6; D not resolved. The CDR3 is made up of 13 amino acids. V shed 0 bases and J shed 10 bases, with 7 bases lying between them. From germline, CDR1 is LGHNA and CDR2 YSLEER. CDR3 sequence (DNA): TGCGCCAGCAGCCAAGAAAGAGGCTCACCCCTCCACTTT. Encoded protein: CASSQERGSPLHF.

The V gene is TRBV19, the J gene TRBJ1-5; possible D gene TRBD1, 5 bases. The germline V and J ends were trimmed by 5 bases and 6 bases, with 11 bases remaining between them. The CDR3 is 13 residues long. The V gene's germline CDR1 is LNHDA and CDR2 SQIVND (reference sequence). CDR3 sequence: CASSQGLGQPQHF. CDR3 coding DNA: TGTGCCAGTAGTCAGGGTTTAGGTCAGCCCCAGCATTTT.

The rearrangement links TRBV6-6 to TRBJ1-5; the D gene is possibly TRBD1 (5 bases). This CDR3 is built from 16 residues. Germline V gene sequence: CDR1 MNHNY, CDR2 SVGAGI (reference sequence). V was pared by 6 bases and J by 5 bases, with 20 bases between. The CDR3: CASSQWIGTGDQPQHF. The CDR3 coding sequence is TGTGCCAGCAGCCAATGGATCGGGACGGGAGATCAGCCCCAGCATTTT.

The chain uses TRBV28 and TRBJ1-4; D ambiguous. The CDR3 sequence is 12 residues long. The V and J ends lost 3 bases and 8 bases respectively, with 7 bases between them. Germline values: CDR1 MDHEN, CDR2 SYDVKM. Here the CDR3 reads CASSFGGEKLFF. CDR3 sequence (DNA): TGTGCCAGCAGTTTTGGTGGCGAAAAACTGTTTTTT.

V is TRBV24-1 and J is TRBJ2-1, with D perhaps TRBD2 (6 bases). CDR1 KGHDR and CDR2 SFDVKD come from the germline V gene. This CDR3 region has 15 residues. Trimming removed 3 bases from V and 4 bases from J, with 12 bases in between. The CDR3 here is CATSDGDWSYNEQFF. DNA for the CDR3: TGTGCCACCAGTGATGGGGACTGGAGTTACAATGAGCAGTTCTTC.

This rearrangement joins TRBV4-2 to TRBJ1-1; 8 nucleotides match TRBD1. In germline, CDR1 is LGHNA, CDR2 YNFKEQ. This CDR3 region has 15 residues. V lost 3 bases, J lost 2 bases, and 5 bases stayed unmatched. CDR3 DNA: TGTGCCAGCAGCCAGGATACAGGGGGAAACACTGAAGCTTTCTTT. As protein: CASSQDTGGNTEAFF.

The J gene is TRBJ1-3, the V gene TRBV16; no firm D call. Per germline, CDR1 KGHSY and CDR2 FQNENV. V was cut by 4 bases and J by 0 bases, with 10 bases left in between. There are 15 residues in the CDR3. The CDR3 DNA sequence: TGTGCCAGCAGCCCCCGACGGAGCTCTGGAAACACCATATATTTT. Translation gives CASSPRRSSGNTIYF. Drawing the rest from reference TRBV16 and TRBJ1-3, the complete variable domain is GEEVAQTPKHLVRGEGQKAKLYCAPIKGHSYVFWYQQVLKNEFKFLISFQNENVFDETGMPKERFSAKCLPNSPCSLEIQATKLEDSAVYFCASSPRRSSGNTIYFGEGSWLTVV.

The CDR3 region is CASSPGTGRSEKLFF. The CDR3 DNA reads TGTGCCAGCAGCCCAGGGACAGGGCGGAGTGAAAAACTGTTTTTT. The chain joins TRBV3-1 (or the pseudogene TRBV3-2) to TRBJ1-4; 9 bases agree with TRBD1. Trimming at V came to 4 bases and at J to 7 bases, leaving 7 bases not matched to a gene. Germline V gives CDR1 LGHDT, CDR2 YNNKEL (reference sequence). CDR3 length equals 15 residues.

The V and J genes are TRBV11-2 and TRBJ1-2; 9 nucleotides align to TRBD1. Germline CDR1 reads SGHAT; CDR2 reads FQNNGV. The CDR3 contains 17 residues. The J segment lost 2 bases and the V segment lost 3 bases, leaving 10 bases of the junction unmatched. CDR3 bases: TGTGCCAGCAGCTTCCCGGGACAGGGTTCTCTCAACTATGGCTACACCTTC. Translating it yields CASSFPGQGSLNYGYTF.

The chain is built from TRBV20-1 and TRBJ1-2; D possibly corresponds to TRBD1 (6 bases). The CDR3 length is 11 residues. Germline CDR1 reads DFQATT; CDR2 reads SNEGSKA (reference sequence). CDR3: CSLGGHYGYTF. For the CDR3, the DNA is TGCAGCTTGGGGGGCCACTATGGCTACACCTTC.

This chain connects TRBV5-1 to TRBJ2-1; 9 bases align to TRBD2. Losses at the gene ends were 0 bases for V and 2 bases for J; bases not matched to a gene: 3. This CDR3 is 16 amino acids long. Germline V gene data show CDR1 as SGHRS and CDR2 as YFSETQ. CDR3 DNA: TGCGCCAGCAGCTTGGCCGTAGCGGGAGCCTACAATGAGCAGTTCTTC. Amino acid sequence: CASSLAVAGAYNEQFF.

CDR3 loop: CASSRGPSGNTIYF. CDR3 coding DNA: TGTGCCAGCAGCAGGGGACCCTCTGGAAACACCATATATTTT. J is TRBJ1-3 and V is TRBV28; a possible D gene is TRBD1 (6 bases). Germline values: CDR1 MDHEN, CDR2 SYDVKM. V was clipped by 6 bases and J by 0 bases, with 9 bases between them. CDR3 length: 14 residues. The whole variable domain, filled in from reference TRBV28 and TRBJ1-3, reads DVKVTQSSRYLVKRTGEKVFLECVQDMDHENMFWYRQDPGLGLRLIYFSYDVKMKEKGDIPEGYSVSREKKERFSLILESASTNQTSMYLCASSRGPSGNTIYFGEGSWLTVV.

The rearrangement joins TRBV6-5 to TRBJ1-5; 9 nucleotides align to TRBD1. Per the germline V gene, CDR1 is MNHEY and CDR2 is SVGAGI. V lost 5 bases and J lost 6; bases outside the gene matches: 5. This CDR3 contains 14 residues. CDR3 nucleotides: TGTGCCAGCAGTCGGACAGGGGCGGGTCAGCCCCAGCATTTT. It yields the protein CASSRTGAGQPQHF.

The chain links TRBV10-2 to TRBJ1-6; D ambiguous. Germline assignment: CDR1 WSHSY and CDR2 SAAADI. This CDR3 comprises 15 residues. V was cut by 8 bases and J by 7 bases, with 18 bases left in between. CDR3 nucleotide sequence: TGCGCCAGCCGGGATTTAGAGACTAAGAATTCACCCCTCCACTTT. Residues: CASRDLETKNSPLHF.

The chain employs TRBV5-1 and TRBJ2-1; 7 nucleotides line up with TRBD1. The germline V gene has CDR1 SGHRS and CDR2 YFSETQ. CDR3 length: 16 amino acids. V lost 0 bases and J lost 0; bases outside the gene matches: 3. The CDR3 DNA reads as TGCGCCAGCAGCTTGGGACAGGGTGGCTCCTACAATGAGCAGTTCTTC. The encoded protein is CASSLGQGGSYNEQFF.

V and J are TRBV6-5 and TRBJ1-1; possibly TRBD1 for D (6 bases). Germline V lookup: CDR1 MNHEY, CDR2 SVGAGI. The CDR3 extends over 13 amino acids. Trimming took off 7 bases at V and 1 base at J, with 10 bases between the two ends. Here the CDR3 reads CASTQGRNTEAFF. The CDR3 DNA sequence: TGTGCCAGCACCCAGGGGAGGAACACTGAAGCTTTCTTT.